This paragraph reports one T cell receptor beta chain. This sample is part of a study of molecular identifiers for immune sequencing clone quantification. Trimming removed 0 bases at V and 0 bases at J, with 6 bases between. Germline-derived CDR1 and CDR2 are SEHNR and FQNEAQ (reference sequence). This CDR3 comprises 15 residues. Listed TCR primers and previously described methods were used for bulk TCR libraries. One entry per CDR3 protein, called by TCRdb with MiXCR from the PCR reads. This table has 600,000 to 650,000 distinct CDR3 sequences, just under 20% appearing once. Specimen: naive CD8+ T cells from blood, with Jurkat cell RNA spiked in. Subset described: FACS-sorted CD8+CD4-CCR7+CD45RA+ naive T cells. The rearrangement links TRBV7-9 to TRBJ1-3, with D maybe TRBD1 (5 bases). The sequence came from a human donor in good health. Some libraries in this study had Jurkat cell RNA spiked in. The CDR3 DNA reads TGTGCCAGCAGCTTAGCCGGGGCCTCTGGAAACACCATATATTTT. Translated, it gives CASSLAGASGNTIYF.